One sample yielded the 29 T cell receptor beta chains listed below, sequenced in a study of technical replicates of blood from a handful of donors. The table came from immunoSEQ multiplex PCR; TCRdb's copy has only in-frame clones and leaves some out. The repertoire consists of tens of thousands of clones, with around 94% occurring once and the leading ten covering 0.38%. Material for sequencing was T cells isolated from PBMCs. The origin of the receptors is a human donor in good health.

V and J are TRBV4-2 and TRBJ2-7, with 7 bases that match TRBD2. Germline CDR1 LGHNA, CDR2 YNFKEQ. V lost 2 bases, J lost 6 bases, and 7 bases stayed unmatched. This CDR3 region has 14 residues. The CDR3: CASSQPGTGGEQYF. CDR3 bases: TGTGCCAGCAGCCAACCGGGGACGGGGGGCGAGCAGTACTTC.

This chain links TRBV7-8 with TRBJ2-1; possibly TRBD1 for D (6 bases). Germline CDR1 reads SGHVS; CDR2 reads FQNEAQ. Trimming stripped 5 bases from V and 0 bases from J, with 14 bases between. The CDR3 covers 16 residues. The CDR3 spells CASSPPQGSSYNEQFF. The CDR3 DNA reads as TGTGCCAGCAGCCCACCACAGGGAAGCTCCTACAATGAGCAGTTCTTC.

In regard to this clone: Other DNA sequences of this sample code for an identical CDR3. CDR3 protein: CASSPTSGSTDTQYF. CDR3 coding DNA: TGCGCCAGCAGCCCTACTAGCGGTAGCACAGATACGCAGTATTTT. J is TRBJ2-3 and V is TRBV4-3; TRBD2 matches 8 bases. Trimming at V came to 4 bases and at J to 0 bases, leaving 3 bases not matched to a gene. Germline lookup yields CDR1 LGHNA and CDR2 YSLEER. This CDR3 comprises 15 residues.

V and J are TRBV10-2 and TRBJ1-2; TRBD1 agrees at 9 bases. This CDR3 has 14 amino acids. CDR1 WSHSY and CDR2 SAAADI come from the germline V gene. Trimming at V came to 6 bases and at J to 8 bases, leaving 10 bases not matched to a gene. Written as DNA, the CDR3 is TGCGCCAGCAGCGGGACAGGGCCATGGGGCGGCTACACCTTC. Translating gives CASSGTGPWGGYTF.

The chain uses TRBV30 and TRBJ2-5; a weak D match, TRBD1 (6 bases). CDR3 size: 13 residues. Trimming cost V 3 bases and J 5 bases, with 13 bases left between them. Germline V lookup: CDR1 GTSNPN, CDR2 SVGIG (reference sequence). Written as DNA, the CDR3 is TGTGCCTGGAGGCAGGGGTTGGCGGAGACCCAGTACTTC. As protein: CAWRQGLAETQYF.

V and J are TRBV9 and TRBJ2-5; TRBD1 might be the D (6 bases). Trimming took 1 base from V and 4 from J, leaving 8 bases between them. Germline V CDR1 and CDR2: SGDLS, YYNGEE. The CDR3 length is 13 residues. The CDR3 nucleotides read TGTGCCAGCAGCGTACAGGGGCCAGAGACCCAGTACTTC. The encoded protein is CASSVQGPETQYF.

The chain employs TRBV19 and TRBJ1-4, with D perhaps TRBD1 (5 bases). From germline, CDR1 is LNHDA and CDR2 SQIVND (reference sequence). This CDR3 contains 17 residues. V was cut by 3 bases and J by 7 bases, with 21 bases left in between. The CDR3 DNA reads TGTGCCAGTAGTATCGTGGCAGGGTTTCGGTCTGGTGAAAAACTGTTTTTT. The encoded protein is CASSIVAGFRSGEKLFF.

This chain uses TRBV19 with TRBJ1-2, with no clear D. Looked up from germline, CDR1 is LNHDA and CDR2 is SQIVND (reference sequence). CDR3 length: 11 residues. Trimming shortened V by 11 bases and J by 0 bases, and 7 bases separated the two germline ends. CDR3 in amino acids: CAVESNYGYTF. CDR3 DNA: TGTGCCGTTGAGTCTAACTATGGCTACACCTTC.

In DNA form, the CDR3 reads TGCGCCAGCAGCCCCCAGGACACCACAGATACGCAGTATTTT. It specifies CASSPQDTTDTQYF. The V gene is TRBV4-3, the J gene TRBJ2-3; perhaps TRBD1 as D (5 bases). Germline values: CDR1 LGHNA, CDR2 YSLEER. V dropped 4 bases and J dropped 2 bases, with 10 bases sitting between them. CDR3 length: 14 residues.

V and J are TRBV28 and TRBJ2-7, with D maybe TRBD1 (5 bases). The CDR3 contains 12 residues. Trimming took 1 base from V and 6 from J, leaving 7 bases between them. CDR1 and CDR2 (germline): MDHEN, SYDVKM. The chain's CDR3 is CASSLSRVEQYF. As DNA, the CDR3 is TGTGCCAGCAGTTTATCCAGGGTCGAGCAGTACTTC.

This chain links TRBV9 with TRBJ2-7; 10 nucleotides match TRBD2. Germline CDR1 SGDLS, CDR2 YYNGEE. Unmatched junction bases numbered 5, after V lost 0 bases and J lost 5 bases. CDR3 length equals 15 residues. The CDR3 DNA reads TGTGCCAGCAGCGTAGATGGGACTAGCGACAACGAGCAGTACTTC. Protein product: CASSVDGTSDNEQYF.

CDR3 protein: CASAWDRGLGDTQYF. In nucleotides, the CDR3 is TGTGCTAGTGCCTGGGACAGGGGTTTAGGAGATACGCAGTATTTT. The chain has TRBV12-5 and TRBJ2-3, with 10 bases fitting TRBD1. Trimming removed 7 bases from V and 5 bases from J; junction bases left unmatched: 9. Germline V CDR1 and CDR2: LGHNT, FRNRAP. This CDR3 region has 15 residues.

The chain is built from TRBV29-1 and TRBJ2-5; D is unresolved. Looked up from germline, CDR1 is SQVTM and CDR2 is ANQGSEA. The V end lost 3 bases, the J end lost 2 bases, and 10 bases lay between the germline ends. The CDR3 is 13 residues long. CDR3 nucleotide sequence: TGCAGCGTTGATACCTTGGCTCAAGAGACCCAGTACTTC. Translated: CSVDTLAQETQYF.

This chain joins TRBV30 and TRBJ1-5; D is unclear. CDR3 length: 15 amino acids. The germline V gene encodes CDR1 GTSNPN and CDR2 SVGIG (reference sequence). V gave up 0 bases and J gave up 0 bases, with 9 bases separating them. CDR3 nucleotide sequence: TGTGCCTGGAGTGTAAAGAGGGATAGCAATCAGCCCCAGCATTTT. Protein sequence: CAWSVKRDSNQPQHF. Filled out from reference TRBV30 and TRBJ1-5, the complete variable domain reads SQTIHQWPATLVQPVGSPLSLECTVEGTSNPNLYWYRQAAGRGLQLLFYSVGIGQISSEVPQNLSASRPQDRQFILSSKKLLLSDSGFYLCAWSVKRDSNQPQHFGDGTRLSIL.

The chain links TRBV10-3 to TRBJ1-1; the D is unclear. Germline assignment: CDR1 ENHRY and CDR2 SYGVKD. The CDR3 contains 14 residues. Trimming removed 0 bases at V and 6 bases at J, with 11 bases between. CDR3 nucleotides: TGTGCCATCAGTGAGTCAGGTCAGGCCTCTGAAGCTTTCTTT. This translates into CAISESGQASEAFF.

V and J are TRBV11-2 and TRBJ1-2, with D hard to call. Germline CDR1 and CDR2: SGHAT and FQNNGV. The germline V and J ends were trimmed by 5 bases and 8 bases, with 18 bases remaining between them. This CDR3 has 14 amino acids. In DNA form, the CDR3 reads TGTGCCAGCAGCCAGCGGACTTCTGGAATCGGCTACACCTTC. This gives the protein CASSQRTSGIGYTF. The whole variable domain, remainder taken from reference TRBV11-2 and TRBJ1-2, is EAGVAQSPRYKIIEKRQSVAFWCNPISGHATLYWYQQILGQGPKLLIQFQNNGVVDDSQLPKDRFSAERLKGVDSTLKIQPAKLEDSAVYLCASSQRTSGIGYTFGSGTRLTVV.

The chain employs TRBV11-2 and TRBJ2-1, with TRBD1 matching over 10 bases. CDR3 size: 16 residues. The ends lost 4 bases at V and 3 bases at J; junction bases unmatched: 6. Germline CDR1 SGHAT, CDR2 FQNNGV. CDR3 region: CASSSRTGGNYNEQFF. Written as DNA, the CDR3 is TGTGCCAGCAGCTCGAGGACAGGGGGGAACTACAATGAGCAGTTCTTC.

This chain uses TRBV2 with TRBJ1-2; TRBD1 agrees at 10 bases. Germline V gene sequence: CDR1 SNHLY, CDR2 FYNNEI. There are 14 residues in the CDR3. V lost 5 bases and J lost 3; bases outside the gene matches: 3. This CDR3 is CASSTDRGDYGYTF. Here the CDR3 DNA reads TGTGCCAGCAGTACGGACAGGGGGGACTATGGCTACACCTTC. The complete variable domain, with remaining parts taken from reference TRBV2 and TRBJ1-2, reads EPEVTQTPSHQVTQMGQEVILRCVPISNHLYFYWYRQILGQKVEFLVSFYNNEISEKSEIFDDQFSVERPDGSNFTLKIRSTKLEDSAMYFCASSTDRGDYGYTFGSGTRLTVV.

J is TRBJ1-2 and V is TRBV18; D perhaps matches TRBD1 (5 bases). The CDR3 consists of 15 residues. Trimming took 4 bases from V and 0 from J, leaving 12 bases between them. The germline V gene encodes CDR1 KGHSH and CDR2 LQKENI. The CDR3 spells CASSLPGLSNYGYTF. The CDR3 coding sequence is TGTGCCAGCTCACTCCCGGGACTCTCTAACTATGGCTACACCTTC.

The chain links TRBV9 to TRBJ2-5, with D possibly being TRBD1 (5 bases). The length of the CDR3 is 11 residues. Germline CDR1 reads SGDLS; CDR2 reads YYNGEE. Trimming took 3 bases from V and 7 from J, leaving 7 bases between them. CDR3 sequence (DNA): TGTGCCAGCAGCGCCCAGGGGACCCAGTACTTC. Protein: CASSAQGTQYF.

V gene TRBV18 combines with J gene TRBJ1-2; the D gene is possibly TRBD1 (6 bases). V dropped 3 bases and J dropped 8 bases, with 19 bases sitting between them. Germline V lookup: CDR1 KGHSH, CDR2 LQKENI. The CDR3 consists of 15 residues. The CDR3 bases are TGTGCCAGCTCACCCAGTAATACAGGGAGGGACGGCTACACCTTC. This codes for CASSPSNTGRDGYTF.

This clone was counted a single time. The rearrangement uses TRBV29-1 and TRBJ2-2, with 8 bases lining up with TRBD1. Germline V gene lookup returns CDR1 SQVTM and CDR2 ANQGSEA. The CDR3 spans 16 residues. Trimming at V came to 4 bases and at J to 0 bases, leaving 7 bases not matched to a gene. CDR3 region: CSVGLAGGANTGELFF. The DNA for the CDR3 is TGCAGCGTTGGTCTAGCAGGGGGCGCGAACACCGGGGAGCTGTTTTTT.

The chain links TRBV10-3 to TRBJ2-3, with TRBD2 matching over 13 bases. CDR1 is ENHRY, CDR2 SYGVKD, per germline. J lost 6 bases, V lost 3 bases, and 3 bases had no gene match. The CDR3 spans 15 residues. This CDR3 reads CAISEGLAGADTQYF. DNA of the CDR3: TGTGCCATCAGTGAAGGACTAGCGGGAGCGGATACGCAGTATTTT.

The table lists this clone with a count of one. V is TRBV7-8 and J is TRBJ2-2; D remains ambiguous. Trimming took off 3 bases at V and 6 bases at J, with 11 bases between the two ends. This CDR3 comprises 14 residues. Per germline, CDR1 SGHVS and CDR2 FQNEAQ. CDR3 sequence (DNA): TGTGCCAGCAGCTTTTCTATCGGTGCCGGGGAGCTGTTTTTT. Its protein product is CASSFSIGAGELFF.

V gene TRBV7-2 combines with J gene TRBJ1-5; D gene ambiguous. V dropped 1 base and J dropped 2 bases, with 6 bases sitting between them. The length of the CDR3 is 14 residues. Germline CDR1 is SGHTA and CDR2 is FQGNSA. In DNA, the CDR3 is TGTGCCAGCAGCTTAGACGCAGGCAATCAGCCCCAGCATTTT. The encoded protein is CASSLDAGNQPQHF.

The chain combines TRBV5-1 with TRBJ2-1, with D uncertain. The germline V gene has CDR1 SGHRS and CDR2 YFSETQ. Trimming shortened V by 0 bases and J by 8 bases, and 9 bases separated the two germline ends. The length of the CDR3 is 13 residues. The CDR3 sequence is CASSLAGYDEQFF. The DNA for the CDR3 is TGCGCCAGCAGCTTGGCGGGTTACGATGAGCAGTTCTTC.

V and J are TRBV5-6 and TRBJ2-3; maybe TRBD2 (5 bases). CDR1 is SGHDT, CDR2 YYEEEE, per germline. This CDR3 region has 15 residues. Trimming stripped 0 bases from V and 4 bases from J, with 12 bases between. The CDR3 DNA reads TGTGCCAGCAGCTTGGATGGTCTAGCCGCAGATACGCAGTATTTT. It translates to CASSLDGLAADTQYF.

CDR3 protein: CASSLDRDSEKLFF. As DNA, the CDR3 is TGTGCCAGCAGCTTGGACCGGGACAGTGAAAAACTGTTTTTT. The chain links TRBV5-4 to TRBJ1-4, with 7 bases aligning to TRBD1. Germline V gene lookup returns CDR1 SGHNT and CDR2 YYREEE (reference sequence). The CDR3 totals 14 residues. With V trimmed by 0 bases and J by 7 bases, 3 bases remained unmatched.

The V call is TRBV10-3, the J call TRBJ1-2, with 8 bases identical to TRBD1. The V gene's germline CDR1 is ENHRY and CDR2 SYGVKD. With V trimmed by 9 bases and J by 5 bases, 8 bases remained unmatched. This CDR3 has 13 amino acids. In nucleotides, the CDR3 is TGTGCCATTCTCGACACAGGGGGGTATGGCTACACCTTC. Protein sequence: CAILDTGGYGYTF.